This T cell receptor (beta chain) is from a study of OX40 agonist ivuxolimab in advanced cancers. Looking at the study overall: Ivuxolimab, an agonist antibody against OX40 (CD134), was given to patients. The dose-escalation cohort was about 87% male, with a mean age of 60 years, ranging roughly 20 to 80.

Whole-study results and caveats: There were, on average, more expanded clones in CD8+ T cells than in CD4+. By week 6 at 0.1 to 3.0 mg/kg, blood CD4+ and CD8+ T cells had expanded clonally.

The table lists this clone with a count of one. Its specificity is unknown. TCRdb's copy holds only in-frame clones and misses some; the assay was immunoSEQ multiplex PCR. The table lists 80,000 to 100,000 clones, roughly 90% of them singletons. Specimen: CD4+ or CD8+ T cells sorted from blood, collected in a trial of the OX40 agonist ivuxolimab. This clonotype was obtained from an adult with an advanced solid tumor such as melanoma, head and neck, liver or kidney cancer.

The CDR3 protein is CASSSRTSGGRETQYF. The CDR3 DNA follows: TGTGCCAGCAGTTCCCGGACTAGCGGGGGGCGAGAGACCCAGTACTTC. V gene TRBV27 combines with J gene TRBJ2-5; 14 bases map to TRBD2. Trimming cost V 4 bases and J 4 bases; bases outside gene matches: 5. This CDR3 region has 16 residues. Per germline, CDR1 MNHEY and CDR2 SMNVEV (reference sequence).